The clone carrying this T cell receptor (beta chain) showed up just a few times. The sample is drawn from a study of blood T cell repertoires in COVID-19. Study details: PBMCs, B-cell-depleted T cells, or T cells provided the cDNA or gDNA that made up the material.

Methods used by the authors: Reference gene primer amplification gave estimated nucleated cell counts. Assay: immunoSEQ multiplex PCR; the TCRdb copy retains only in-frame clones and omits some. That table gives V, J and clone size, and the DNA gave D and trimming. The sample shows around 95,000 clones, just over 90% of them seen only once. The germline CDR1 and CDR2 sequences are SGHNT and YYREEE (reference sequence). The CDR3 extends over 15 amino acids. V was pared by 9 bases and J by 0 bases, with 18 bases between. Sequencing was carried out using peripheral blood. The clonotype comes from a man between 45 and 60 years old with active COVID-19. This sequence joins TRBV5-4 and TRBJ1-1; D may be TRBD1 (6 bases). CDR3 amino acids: CATSDRRSVNTEAFF. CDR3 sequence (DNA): TGTGCCACGTCTGACAGGCGGAGTGTGAACACTGAAGCTTTCTTT.